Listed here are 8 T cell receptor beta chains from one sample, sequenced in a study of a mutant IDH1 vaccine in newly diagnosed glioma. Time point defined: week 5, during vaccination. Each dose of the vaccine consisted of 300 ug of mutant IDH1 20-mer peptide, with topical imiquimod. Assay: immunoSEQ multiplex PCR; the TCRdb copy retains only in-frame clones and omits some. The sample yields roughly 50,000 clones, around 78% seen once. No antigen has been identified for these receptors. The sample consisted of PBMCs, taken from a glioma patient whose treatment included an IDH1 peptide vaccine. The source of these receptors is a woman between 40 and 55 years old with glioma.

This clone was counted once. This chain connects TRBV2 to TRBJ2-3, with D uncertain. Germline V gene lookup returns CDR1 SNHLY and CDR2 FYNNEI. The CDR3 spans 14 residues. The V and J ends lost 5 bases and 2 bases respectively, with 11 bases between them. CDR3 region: CASSIDGFTDTQYF. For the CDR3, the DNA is TGTGCCAGCAGTATTGACGGCTTCACAGATACGCAGTATTTT.

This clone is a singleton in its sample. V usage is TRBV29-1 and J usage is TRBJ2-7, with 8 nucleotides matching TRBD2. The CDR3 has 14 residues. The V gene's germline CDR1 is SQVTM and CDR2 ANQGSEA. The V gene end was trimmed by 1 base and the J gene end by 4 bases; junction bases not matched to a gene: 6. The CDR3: CSVEGASGRYEQYF. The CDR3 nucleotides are TGCAGCGTTGAAGGAGCTAGCGGGCGGTACGAGCAGTACTTC.

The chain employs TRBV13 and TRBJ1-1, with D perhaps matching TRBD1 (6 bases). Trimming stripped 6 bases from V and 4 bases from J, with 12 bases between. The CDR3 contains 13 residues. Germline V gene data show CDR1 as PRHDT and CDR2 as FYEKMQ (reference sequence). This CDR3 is CASSPQGITEAFF. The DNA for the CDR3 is TGTGCCAGCAGTCCCCAGGGGATCACTGAAGCTTTCTTT.

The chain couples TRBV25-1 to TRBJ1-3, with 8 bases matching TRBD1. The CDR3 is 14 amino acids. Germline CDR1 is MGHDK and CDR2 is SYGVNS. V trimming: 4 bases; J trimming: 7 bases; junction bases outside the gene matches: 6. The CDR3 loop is CASSAQGDGNTIYF. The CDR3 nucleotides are TGTGCCAGCAGTGCACAGGGGGATGGGAACACCATATATTTT.

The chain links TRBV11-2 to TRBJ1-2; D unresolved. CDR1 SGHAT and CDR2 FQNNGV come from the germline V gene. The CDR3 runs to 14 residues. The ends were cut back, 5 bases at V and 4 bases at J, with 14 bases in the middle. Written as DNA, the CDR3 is TGTGCCAGCAGCCCCTTCGGGGATGCCTATGGCTACACCTTC. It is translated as CASSPFGDAYGYTF.

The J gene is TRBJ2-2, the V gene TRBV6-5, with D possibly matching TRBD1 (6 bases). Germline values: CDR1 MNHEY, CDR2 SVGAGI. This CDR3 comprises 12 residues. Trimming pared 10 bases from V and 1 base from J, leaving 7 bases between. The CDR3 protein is CATRGNTGELFF. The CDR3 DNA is TGTGCCACCAGGGGGAACACCGGGGAGCTGTTTTTT.

The CDR3 DNA reads TGTGCCAGCAGCGAACAGGGTGTTACAGATACGCAGTATTTT. Residues: CASSEQGVTDTQYF. The chain has TRBV5-4 and TRBJ2-3, with D maybe TRBD1 (6 bases). Germline loops: CDR1 SGHNT, CDR2 YYREEE (reference sequence). Trimming left V 4 bases short and J 3 bases short, with 12 bases between. CDR3 size: 14 residues.

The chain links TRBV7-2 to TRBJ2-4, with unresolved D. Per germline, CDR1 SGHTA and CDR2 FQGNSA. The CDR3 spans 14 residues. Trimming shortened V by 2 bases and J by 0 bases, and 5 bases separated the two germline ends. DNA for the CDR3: TGTGCCAGCAGCTTAAATGGAGCCAAAAACATTCAGTACTTC. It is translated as CASSLNGAKNIQYF.